What follows describes a single T cell receptor beta chain. There is no known antigen for this receptor. The sample holds no much larger clone one base away, and base qualities are not on file. Within the sample, other DNA sequences also encode this same CDR3. The data were obtained in a study of shared clonotypes between healthy human individuals (TCRdb year 2020). Regarding the research as a whole: The cohort included a few men and a couple of women between 18 and 49 years of age. For each donor, CD4 naive and CD4 memory were each run on three plates, CD8 naive on two plates, and CD8 memory on one plate. To estimate repertoire size and how much clonotype sharing occurs between individuals, the study deeply sequenced the blood TCR repertoires of five healthy adults. To increase sequencing depth and limit assay-specific biases, different laboratories used diverse techniques to prepare libraries and sequence TCR repertoires. Leukapheresis yielded between about 0.94 and 8.9 billion PBMCs per donor. Study-level results and caveats: Compared with non-shared clonotypes, the clonotypes found in all four sorted-subset donors had higher generation probabilities. Pairwise subsampling indicated that sequencing depth was expected to affect the degree of clonotype sharing among donors. Sampling was restricted to blood, and TCR repertoires in tissue are likely to differ from TCR repertoires in blood. Sharing across several donors was observed for around 4.8% of naive CD4, under 4% of naive CD8, roughly 2.4% of memory CD4, and around 0.4% of memory CD8 clonotypes. Estimated clonotype richness was generally larger for naive than for memory subsets. Rarefaction of sorted-subset datasets indicated incomplete sequencing despite the large sequencing depth. The genetic and exposure-history diversity represented was limited by the small number of donors.

TCR CDR3 regions were amplified from genomic DNA by multiplex PCR using the deep immunoSEQ assay. For each cell subset, the extracted genomic DNA was distributed evenly across all wells of several immunoSEQ 96-well plates, and each plate served as one replicate. For sorted subsets, roughly 0.2 ug genomic DNA, equal to 30,000 to 35,000 T cell genomes, was loaded into each replicate PCR. Purified libraries were quantified with a Qubit 3.0 fluorometer, sized on a Bioanalyzer 2100, and re-quantified with the KAPA Library Quantification kit. Every immunoSEQ 96-well plate was sequenced on a separate single-read 150-cycle Illumina NextSeq 550 flow cell. On the study's bioinformatics: Because the immunoSEQ output included only junctional sequences and no quality scores, the filtering could not be the same as the filtering used for full-length reads. To assign V/J genes and CDR3, sequences were annotated against IMGT germline references using PyIR, a Python wrapper for IgBLAST v1.9. Reads were removed for weak V/J assignments (E-value above 1e-6), missing CDR3, stop codons, out-of-frame junctions, or ambiguous translated residues. A V3J clonotype was defined by an identical inferred V gene, J gene, and CDR3 amino acid sequence. The percentage overlap between two repertoires was calculated by dividing the number of shared unique clonotypes by the size of the smaller repertoire. Repertoire richness was assessed with RTK rarefaction, the Chao1 estimator, and Recon v2.1 estimates of unobserved clonotypes. Generation probabilities were computed with OLGA for all TCRbeta clonotypes obtained by the gDNA method from four donors. TCRdb's version of the immuneACCESS table is confined to in-frame rearrangements and falls short of the full clone set. An unresolved V gene accounts for under half of the shortfall where checked; the remainder is of unknown origin. That table supplies the V and J calls and clone size; D and trimming were determined from the DNA. This sample lists approximately 2.1 million clones; approximately 95% were detected once. 0.39% of the sample is held by the ten biggest clonotypes.

The donors were healthy, HIV-negative adults with no recently reported acute infections or vaccinations. Only Caucasian adults living in Nashville, Tennessee, USA were represented among the donors. CD4+ T cells were enriched by magnetic negative selection, after which naive cells were positively selected on CD45RA and the negative fraction was taken as the memory subset. Blood was collected by leukapheresis, and PBMCs were isolated by Ficoll-Histopaque density gradient centrifugation and then cryopreserved in liquid nitrogen vapor phase. Purity and quantity of every magnetically sorted T cell population were checked by analytical flow cytometry. From each sorted fraction, genomic DNA was isolated and quantified by UV absorbance on a Nanodrop 2000c. Cut back by 3 bases and 4 bases, the V and J ends lie 5 bases apart. The CDR3 holds 11 amino acids from the cysteine to the phenylalanine. Only the CDR3 DNA stays, 33 bases, in frame from base 1. The germline V gene encodes CDR1 DFQATT and CDR2 SNEGSKA (reference sequence).

The sample consisted of naive CD4+ T cells from PBMCs. This specimen's cell subset or site label, per the study, means: CD45RA+ positively selected. The chain uses TRBV20-1 and TRBJ2-3; no confident D gene assignment can be made. The TCR sequence derives from a man between 18 and 29 years old in good health. Some clones in this sample may be carry-over from other donors' samples. The base sequence is TGCAGTGCTAGCGTTCCAGATACGCAGTATTTT. Protein translation: CSASVPDTQYF.